The entry below gives a single T cell receptor beta chain sequence along with its context. The target antigen is unknown. Mouse names are used for the genes. The read comes to an end 1 residue before the CDR3 does, leaving the germline J gene to fill in the end. The sample comes from a study of tissue T cells after allogeneic stem cell transplantation. Sequencing was performed with immunoSEQ multiplex PCR; in TCRdb, only in-frame clones are kept and a portion is missing. This sample has approximately 17,000 clones, with roughly 72% found just once. General study results and limits: The patient cohort was small and clinically heterogeneous, with limited sampling depth. Anatomically similar tissues had similar TCR repertoires within each patient. Shared clones across patients were few; motif clustering revealed tissue-specific shared signatures.

Per germline, CDR1 MSHET and CDR2 SYDVDS. Trimming cost V 3 bases and J 7 bases; bases outside gene matches: 6. This CDR3 spans 16 amino acids. The chain combines TRBV29 with TRBJ2-5; 14 bases agree with TRBD2. The clonotype comes from a female BALB/c mouse in good health. For the strain, the MHC haplotype given is H2-d. Sequenced input: spleen. CDR3 bases read: TGTGCTAGCAGTTTGGGACTGGGGGGGCGCGGGAACACCCAGTAC. Residues: CASSLGLGGRGNTQY. The entire CDR3 sequence reads CASSLGLGGRGNTQYF.